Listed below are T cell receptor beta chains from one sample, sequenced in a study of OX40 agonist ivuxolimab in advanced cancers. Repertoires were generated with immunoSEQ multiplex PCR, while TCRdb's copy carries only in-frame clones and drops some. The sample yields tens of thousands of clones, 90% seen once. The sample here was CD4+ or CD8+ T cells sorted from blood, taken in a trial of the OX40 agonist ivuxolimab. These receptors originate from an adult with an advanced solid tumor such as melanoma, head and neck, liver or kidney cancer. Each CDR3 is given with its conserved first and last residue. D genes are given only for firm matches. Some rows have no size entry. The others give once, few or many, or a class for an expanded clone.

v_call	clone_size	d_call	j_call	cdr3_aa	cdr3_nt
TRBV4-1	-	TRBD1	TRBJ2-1	CASSLRQGVSSYNEQFF	TGCGCCAGCAGCCTGAGACAGGGGGTAAGCTCCTACAATGAGCAGTTCTTC
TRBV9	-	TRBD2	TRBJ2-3	CASSVGTSGGLTDTQYF	TGTGCCAGCAGCGTAGGCACTAGCGGGGGGCTGACAGATACGCAGTATTTT
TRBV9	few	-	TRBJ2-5	CASSVGGAGGGETQYF	TGTGCCAGCAGCGTAGGCGGGGCAGGAGGAGGAGAGACCCAGTACTTC
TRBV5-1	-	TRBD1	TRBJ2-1	CASSLLGQGSYNEQFF	TGCGCCAGCAGCTTGCTCGGACAGGGCTCCTACAATGAGCAGTTCTTC
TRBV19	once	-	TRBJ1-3	CASAISSGNTIYF	TGTGCCAGTGCGATAAGCTCTGGAAACACCATATATTTT
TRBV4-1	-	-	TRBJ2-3	CASSQDRGAPQYF	TGCGCCAGCAGCCAAGATAGGGGGGCGCCGCAGTATTTT
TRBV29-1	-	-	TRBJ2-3	CSARYGGRTDTQYF	TGCAGCGCCCGGTACGGGGGTCGCACAGATACGCAGTATTTT
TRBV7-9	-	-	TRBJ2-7	CASIEVGNKNFYEQYF	TGTGCCAGCATCGAAGTAGGGAACAAAAATTTCTACGAGCAGTACTTC
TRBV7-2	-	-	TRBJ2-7	CASSLAGAPYEQYF	TGTGCCAGCAGCTTAGCGGGGGCACCCTACGAGCAGTACTTC
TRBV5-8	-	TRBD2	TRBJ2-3	CASSLAGRGGPDTQYF	TGTGCCAGCAGCTTGGCTGGACGGGGGGGCCCAGATACGCAGTATTTT
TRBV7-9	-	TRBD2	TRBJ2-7	CASSSSRGLAGLYEQYF	TGTGCCAGCAGCTCCAGCAGGGGACTAGCGGGACTCTACGAGCAGTACTTC
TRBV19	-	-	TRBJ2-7	CASTGAYEQYF	TGTGCCAGCACGGGGGCGTACGAGCAGTACTTC
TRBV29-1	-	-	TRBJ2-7	CSVVGRLTYEQYF	TGCAGCGTTGTGGGCAGGTTAACCTACGAGCAGTACTTC
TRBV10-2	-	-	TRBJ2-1	CASSDRVDEQFF	TGCGCCAGCAGTGACAGGGTCGATGAGCAGTTCTTC
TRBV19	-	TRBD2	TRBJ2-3	CASSIPLRAGGTDTQYF	TGTGCCAGTAGTATACCCCTCAGAGCGGGGGGTACAGATACGCAGTATTTT
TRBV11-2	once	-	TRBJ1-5	CASSPAQVCSQPQHF	TGTGCCAGCAGTCCAGCCCAGGTATGTAGTCAGCCCCAGCATTTT
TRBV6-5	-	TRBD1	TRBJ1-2	CASSYTNRDSYGYTF	TGTGCCAGCAGTTACACCAACCGGGACAGTTATGGCTACACCTTC
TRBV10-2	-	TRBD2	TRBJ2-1	CASSASGGFYNEQFF	TGCGCCAGCAGTGCTAGCGGGGGGTTCTACAATGAGCAGTTCTTC
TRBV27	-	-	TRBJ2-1	CASSLTGTNEQFF	TGTGCCAGCAGTTTAACCGGGACAAATGAGCAGTTCTTC